The rows below give T cell receptor beta chains drawn from one sample of a study of T cell responses to AZD1222 COVID-19 vaccine. The data were produced by immunoSEQ multiplex PCR, yet TCRdb's version contains in-frame clones alone and is incomplete. The sample includes about 150,000 clones, around 85% of them seen just once. The starting material was peripheral blood, obtained after recovery from COVID-19. Every receptor here comes from an adult who had recovered from COVID-19. CDR3s include the opening cysteine and the closing phenylalanine or tryptophan. The D gene is left open where the match is weak. Clone size is stated in some rows and not others, as once, few, many or a class when expanded.

j_call	v_call	d_call	cdr3_length	clone_size	cdr3_aa	cdr3_nt
TRBJ1-2	TRBV6-1	.	15	.	CASSEATPVTYGYTF	TGTGCCAGCAGTGAAGCGACTCCAGTAACCTATGGCTACACCTTC
TRBJ1-3	TRBV28	TRBD1	14	.	CASRRQGSGNTIYF	TGTGCCAGCAGGAGACAGGGGTCTGGAAACACCATATATTTT
TRBJ2-2	TRBV6-5	.	14	once	CASRHLDSSGELFF	TGTGCCAGCAGACACCTGGACAGTTCCGGGGAGCTGTTTTTT
TRBJ1-3	TRBV6-6	.	14	.	CASTPDRVGNTIYF	TGTGCCAGCACTCCGGACAGAGTTGGAAACACCATATATTTT
TRBJ2-5	TRBV11-2	.	13	.	CASSGGQAETQYF	TGTGCCAGCAGCGGGGGGCAGGCAGAGACCCAGTACTTC
TRBJ2-1	TRBV3-1/TRBV3-2	.	13	.	CACSSGFYLEQFF	TGTGCCTGCTCCTCCGGATTTTACCTTGAGCAGTTCTTC
TRBJ2-3	TRBV6-2/TRBV6-3	TRBD1	16	.	CASSYKPGQGTDTQYF	TGTGCCAGCAGTTATAAACCGGGACAGGGAACAGATACGCAGTATTTT
TRBJ1-3	TRBV5-5	TRBD1	14	.	CASSLDQGVDTIYF	TGTGCCAGCAGCTTGGACCAGGGGGTAGACACCATATATTTT
TRBJ2-7	TRBV24-1	TRBD2	14	.	CAPSPGGASYEQYF	TGTGCCCCTTCCCCGGGGGGGGCCTCCTACGAGCAGTACTTC
TRBJ2-2	TRBV2	.	14	.	CASWTERAAGELFF	TGTGCCAGCTGGACCGAAAGGGCCGCCGGGGAGCTGTTTTTT
TRBJ2-7	TRBV19	.	15	.	CASSTTQGFSYEQYF	TGTGCCAGTAGCACGACACAAGGTTTCTCCTACGAGCAGTACTTC
TRBJ1-1	TRBV10-3	.	14	.	CAISDRTANTEAFF	TGTGCCATCAGTGATAGGACAGCTAACACTGAAGCTTTCTTT
TRBJ1-4	TRBV2	.	14	.	CASASGGGGEKLFF	TGTGCCAGCGCTAGCGGGGGAGGAGGGGAAAAACTGTTTTTT
TRBJ2-3	TRBV7-9	TRBD1	16	.	CASSPNNRGGTDTQYF	TGTGCCAGCAGCCCGAATAACAGGGGGGGCACAGATACGCAGTATTTT
TRBJ2-7	TRBV6-5	.	11	.	CASSWEREQYF	TGTGCCAGCAGTTGGGAGAGGGAGCAGTACTTC
TRBJ2-7	TRBV5-1	.	16	.	CASSPPGVLSSYEQYF	TGCGCCAGCAGCCCACCCGGAGTCCTTTCCTCCTACGAGCAGTACTTC
TRBJ1-6	TRBV7-9	.	15	.	CASSLASHYNSPLHF	TGTGCCAGCAGCTTAGCGTCCCACTATAATTCACCCCTCCACTTT
TRBJ1-1	TRBV29-1	TRBD1	12	once	CSLTTGRAEAFF	TGCAGCCTTACGACAGGGAGGGCTGAAGCTTTCTTT
TRBJ1-1	TRBV19	TRBD1	14	.	CASRKNFGQGEAFF	TGTGCCAGTAGGAAAAACTTCGGACAGGGAGAAGCTTTCTTT
TRBJ2-7	TRBV4-3	.	16	once	CASSQNPFGTRFEQYF	TGCGCCAGCAGCCAGAACCCATTCGGGACGCGGTTCGAGCAGTACTTC
TRBJ2-2	TRBV5-1	TRBD1	16	.	CASSPRGQGAIGELFF	TGCGCCAGCAGCCCCCGGGGACAGGGGGCGATCGGGGAGCTGTTTTTT
TRBJ1-1	TRBV18	.	14	.	CASSPQEVRTEAFF	TGTGCCAGCTCACCACAGGAAGTACGGACTGAAGCTTTCTTT
TRBJ1-2	TRBV19	.	13	.	CASSIPPTFGYTF	TGTGCCAGTAGTATCCCCCCTACTTTTGGCTACACCTTC
TRBJ1-1	TRBV7-9	.	16	.	CASSLGQGNLDTEAFF	TGTGCCAGCAGCCTAGGGCAGGGTAATCTTGATACTGAAGCTTTCTTT
TRBJ2-5	TRBV6-5	.	13	few	CASSRDLQETQYF	TGTGCCAGCAGCCGGGACTTGCAAGAGACCCAGTACTTC
TRBJ1-2	TRBV18	.	15	.	CASSPLGAFNYGYTF	TGTGCCAGCTCACCACTAGGGGCCTTCAACTATGGCTACACCTTC
TRBJ2-2	TRBV18	.	14	few	CASSGSGGTGELFF	TGTGCCAGCTCAGGAAGTGGAGGAACCGGGGAGCTGTTTTTT
TRBJ2-7	TRBV5-1	TRBD2	16	.	CASSLDWRGAGYEQYF	TGCGCCAGCAGCTTGGACTGGCGGGGGGCCGGCTACGAGCAGTACTTC
TRBJ1-5	TRBV7-2	TRBD1	15	.	CASSLERTGGSPQHF	TGTGCCAGCAGCTTAGAAAGGACAGGGGGGAGTCCCCAGCATTTT
TRBJ2-3	TRBV19	.	16	.	CASSIRLGWRADTQYF	TGTGCCAGTAGTATCCGCCTAGGGTGGAGGGCAGATACGCAGTATTTT
TRBJ2-2	TRBV15	.	18	.	CATSRDLARGVGTGELFF	TGTGCCACCAGCAGAGATCTTGCCAGGGGGGTAGGCACCGGGGAGCTGTTTTTT
TRBJ1-4	TRBV6-2/TRBV6-3	.	15	.	CASSPPASTNEKLFF	TGTGCCAGCAGTCCCCCGGCATCAACTAATGAAAAACTGTTTTTT
TRBJ1-6	TRBV5-6	.	16	few	CASSSRETHYNSPLHF	TGTGCCAGCAGCTCGCGGGAGACTCACTATAATTCACCCCTCCACTTT
TRBJ2-1	TRBV6-5	.	14	.	CASKARPSYNEQFF	TGTGCCAGCAAAGCACGGCCCTCCTACAATGAGCAGTTCTTC
TRBJ1-6	TRBV20-1	.	15	.	CSASGGFGQNSPLHF	TGCAGTGCTAGTGGGGGCTTCGGACAGAATTCACCCCTCCACTTT
TRBJ2-1	TRBV2	.	14	.	CASSEHGLTNEQFF	TGTGCCAGCAGTGAACACGGACTAACTAATGAGCAGTTCTTC
TRBJ1-2	TRBV5-4	.	15	.	CASSLYGRGNYGYTF	TGTGCCAGCAGCTTGTATGGACGGGGAAACTATGGCTACACCTTC
TRBJ1-2	TRBV5-4	TRBD1	13	.	CASRLGTGGGYTF	TGTGCCAGCAGACTCGGGACAGGGGGCGGCTACACCTTC
TRBJ1-2	TRBV4-2	.	13	.	CASSQDRRTATLF	TGTGCCAGCAGCCAAGATCGGCGCACAGCTACCCTCTTC
TRBJ1-2	TRBV4-2	.	18	once	CASSQDGGERRGNYGYTF	TGTGCCAGCAGCCAAGATGGAGGGGAGAGGAGGGGGAACTATGGCTACACCTTC
TRBJ1-4	TRBV2	.	17	.	CASSLTSSRLSSEKLFF	TGTGCCAGCAGCCTAACTTCTTCACGGCTCTCTTCCGAAAAACTGTTTTTT